These 12 T cell receptor beta chains came from one sample sequenced in a study of T cell responses to AZD1222 COVID-19 vaccine (dated by TCRdb to the early 2020s). The sample's time point label is to be understood as: baseline before first vaccination. Receptor amplification or capture employed the immunoSEQ multiplex PCR assay. This is the immuneACCESS table as TCRdb keeps it, with only in-frame sequences that have V and J called. A part of the clones is gone; compared with another copy, unresolved V genes explain less than half, and the rest is unexplained. The sample yields 200,000 or so clones; about 90% were counted once. Roughly 7.7% of the sample goes to the ten largest clones. The sequenced sample was peripheral blood, obtained on day 0 of AZD1222 vaccination. The receptors derive from an adult in good health.

The gene calls are TRBV5-4 and TRBJ2-7; 11 bases match TRBD1. J lost 7 bases, V lost 4 bases, and 7 bases had no gene match. Germline-derived CDR1 and CDR2 are SGHNT and YYREEE (reference sequence). The length of the CDR3 is 14 residues. The CDR3 coding sequence is TGTGCCAGCAGCGTCCCCGGGACAGGGGGAGAGCAGTACTTC. It translates to CASSVPGTGGEQYF.

The genes are TRBV18 and TRBJ1-3, with D possibly being TRBD1 (5 bases). This CDR3 has 16 amino acids. Trimming removed 3 bases from V and 0 bases from J, with 12 bases in between. The germline V gene has CDR1 KGHSH and CDR2 LQKENI. CDR3 sequence: CASSPSPRASGNTIYF. The CDR3 region has the DNA TGTGCCAGCTCACCCAGCCCCAGGGCCTCTGGAAACACCATATATTTT.

V usage is TRBV6-2 or TRBV6-3 and J usage is TRBJ1-1; D not resolved. This CDR3 spans 16 amino acids. CDR1 MNHEY and CDR2 SVGEGT come from the germline V gene. V dropped 0 bases and J dropped 4 bases, with 15 bases sitting between them. CDR3 in DNA: TGTGCCAGCAGTTACTCGAAGGATGCGGCGGCCACTGAAGCTTTCTTT. The encoded protein is CASSYSKDAAATEAFF.

This clone came up once. This chain uses TRBV9 with TRBJ1-4; TRBD1 is a possible D gene (6 bases). The CDR3 extends over 15 amino acids. Per germline, CDR1 SGDLS and CDR2 YYNGEE. V lost 3 bases to trimming and J lost 8 bases, with 17 bases between them. CDR3 nucleotides: TGTGCCAGCAGCGCCATGACAGGACCCCGGGAAAAACTGTTTTTT. Translating gives CASSAMTGPREKLFF.

This clone has only a few counts. The chain uses TRBV19 and TRBJ2-7, with TRBD1 matching over 7 bases. This CDR3 has 12 residues. V gave up 8 bases and J gave up 4 bases; unmatched junction bases: 5. Germline V gene data show CDR1 as LNHDA and CDR2 as SQIVND (reference sequence). CDR3 DNA sequence: TGTGCCAGTTCAGACAGGGAGTACGAGCAGTACTTC. It encodes CASSDREYEQYF.

The chain is built from TRBV5-1 and TRBJ1-1, with TRBD1 matching 7 bases. V lost 3 bases to trimming and J lost 3 bases; unmatched junction nucleotides: 5. This CDR3 has 14 amino acids. Germline V lookup: CDR1 SGHRS, CDR2 YFSETQ. CDR3 in amino acids: CASSSNDRDTEAFF. CDR3 DNA: TGCGCCAGCAGCTCGAACGACAGGGACACTGAAGCTTTCTTT.

This clone was seen only once. The rearrangement joins TRBV7-9 to TRBJ1-1; no clear D gene. V dropped 1 base and J dropped 3 bases, with 18 bases sitting between them. The CDR3 contains 17 residues. CDR1 SEHNR and CDR2 FQNEAQ come from the germline V gene (reference sequence). DNA for the CDR3: TGTGCCAGCAGCTTAGATTTGCTCGGTGGGATTGACACTGAAGCTTTCTTT. Translation: CASSLDLLGGIDTEAFF.

The rearrangement uses TRBV6-5 and TRBJ1-5, with a weak D call TRBD1 (5 bases). The V and J ends lost 4 bases and 3 bases respectively, with 7 bases between them. Germline CDR1 reads MNHEY; CDR2 reads SVGAGI. The CDR3 runs to 13 residues. This CDR3 reads CASSSGNNQPQHF. CDR3 DNA sequence: TGTGCCAGCAGTTCAGGGAACAATCAGCCCCAGCATTTT.

As concerns this clone: The sample has other DNA sequences that encode this CDR3 too. CDR3 in DNA: TGTGCCATCAGTGATGGGGCCTACGAGCAGTACTTC. Its protein product is CAISDGAYEQYF. V usage is TRBV10-3 and J usage is TRBJ2-7; no clear D gene. V was pared by 3 bases and J by 2 bases, with 5 bases between. The CDR3 runs to 12 residues. Looked up from germline, CDR1 is ENHRY and CDR2 is SYGVKD.

The genes are TRBV6-5 and TRBJ2-1; 8 bases are shared with TRBD1. The germline V gene encodes CDR1 MNHEY and CDR2 SVGAGI. The CDR3 totals 14 residues. The V and J ends lost 5 bases and 9 bases, in that order; junction bases with no gene match: 9. CDR3 coding DNA: TGTGCCAGCAGTAGATCGGACAGGGTGGGTGAGCAGTTCTTC. This encodes CASSRSDRVGEQFF.

This chain connects TRBV2 to TRBJ1-4; D gene ambiguous. CDR3 length: 13 amino acids. V was pared by 4 bases and J by 5 bases, with 8 bases between. From germline, CDR1 is SNHLY and CDR2 FYNNEI. The CDR3 region has the DNA TGTGCCAGCAGTGGGGCCCCGAATGAAAAACTGTTTTTT. Protein: CASSGAPNEKLFF. The entire variable domain, with the rest obtained from reference TRBV2 and TRBJ1-4, is as follows: EPEVTQTPSHQVTQMGQEVILRCVPISNHLYFYWYRQILGQKVEFLVSFYNNEISEKSEIFDDQFSVERPDGSNFTLKIRSTKLEDSAMYFCASSGAPNEKLFFGSGTQLSVL.

The chain carries TRBV2 and TRBJ2-3, with TRBD2 matching 9 bases. Germline V gene lookup returns CDR1 SNHLY and CDR2 FYNNEI. CDR3 length: 17 residues. The J segment lost 3 bases and the V segment lost 6 bases, leaving 13 bases of the junction unmatched. CDR3 bases: TGTGCCAGCAGGCCCCCCCCGCGGGGGGGCAAGACAGATACGCAGTATTTT. This sequence encodes CASRPPPRGGKTDTQYF.